These T cell receptor beta chains were read from a single sample in a study of Ad26.COV2.S vaccination and SARS-CoV-2 variants. Measured with immunoSEQ multiplex PCR; TCRdb has only the in-frame clones, and not every one. The data show 43,000 or so clones, roughly four fifths seen once. The sample was peripheral blood, taken after recovery from COVID-19. These TCRs come from a human donor who had recovered from COVID-19. Each CDR3 is given with its conserved first and last residue. The order of the fields is CDR3 protein, V gene, J gene.

CDR3: CASSHPSTGNYGYTF
V: TRBV23-1
J: TRBJ1-2

CDR3: CASSSSGNQPQHF
V: TRBV12-3/TRBV12-4
J: TRBJ1-5

CDR3: CASSPRDRDNEAFF
V: TRBV19
J: TRBJ1-1

CDR3: CASSPRTAANTGELFF
V: TRBV5-1
J: TRBJ2-2

CDR3: CASSLSRQDQETQYF
V: TRBV11-2
J: TRBJ2-5

CDR3: CASRGSLTSTQETQYF
V: TRBV5-1
J: TRBJ2-5

CDR3: CASSYNRGRTEAFF
V: TRBV27
J: TRBJ1-1

CDR3: CASSSIGGKRGYTF
V: TRBV5-6
J: TRBJ1-2

CDR3: CAWSVRGGYGYTF
V: TRBV30
J: TRBJ1-2

CDR3: CASSFRTEGSYEQYF
V: TRBV6-5
J: TRBJ2-7

CDR3: CASSLRAPETQYF
V: TRBV12-3/TRBV12-4
J: TRBJ2-5

CDR3: CSASRAVAGVYNEQFF
V: TRBV20-1
J: TRBJ2-1

CDR3: CASVRGGSQETQYF
V: TRBV5-1
J: TRBJ2-5

CDR3: CTSSYSPHTNTEAFF
V: TRBV6-6
J: TRBJ1-1

CDR3: CSARLRDTFF
V: TRBV20-1
J: TRBJ1-2

CDR3: CATSVAGGPDEQYF
V: TRBV24-1
J: TRBJ2-7

CDR3: CASYRATEAFF
V: TRBV5-6
J: TRBJ1-1

CDR3: CASSDPQTGDTEAFF
V: TRBV25-1
J: TRBJ1-1

CDR3: CASSLRTGEETQYF
V: TRBV4-2
J: TRBJ2-5

CDR3: CASSVGGAGYTF
V: TRBV9
J: TRBJ1-2

CDR3: CASLPLPGGTEAFF
V: TRBV5-1
J: TRBJ1-1

CDR3: CASSYMGGEDTDTQYF
V: TRBV5-1
J: TRBJ2-3

CDR3: CASSLASQNYGYTF
V: TRBV7-9
J: TRBJ1-2

CDR3: CASSPSMGNTEAFF
V: TRBV18
J: TRBJ1-1

CDR3: CAISVLFNRDSTDTQYF
V: TRBV10-3
J: TRBJ2-3

CDR3: CASSDLGADYGYTF
V: TRBV2
J: TRBJ1-2

CDR3: CATSYRDRGTEAFF
V: TRBV15
J: TRBJ1-1

CDR3: CASSQEGVDAPQYF
V: TRBV4-1
J: TRBJ2-7

CDR3: CASSLDTWGQTVYGYTF
V: TRBV7-9
J: TRBJ1-2

CDR3: CASRARGSSSYNEQFF
V: TRBV18
J: TRBJ2-1

CDR3: CASSLPGAGTYEQYF
V: TRBV18
J: TRBJ2-7

CDR3: CASRIRTSGNQPQHF
V: TRBV2
J: TRBJ1-5

CDR3: CATSKDRERGREQFF
V: TRBV15
J: TRBJ2-1

CDR3: CASSIAYFQRPYEQYF
V: TRBV19
J: TRBJ2-7

CDR3: CASSLRVTSGRVRRETQYF
V: TRBV13
J: TRBJ2-3

CDR3: CASSTGTLGLKAFF
V: TRBV19
J: TRBJ1-1

CDR3: CASSLEGRGNTIYF
V: TRBV7-8
J: TRBJ1-3

CDR3: CASSQDYSNEQFF
V: TRBV4-1
J: TRBJ2-1

CDR3: CASSLAEVGYRTQYF
V: TRBV7-9
J: NA

CDR3: CASRRLSSYNSPLHF
V: TRBV2
J: TRBJ1-6

CDR3: CASAGAGGYYEQYF
V: TRBV2
J: TRBJ2-7

CDR3: CASRLRRTGGVYGYTF
V: TRBV5-4
J: TRBJ1-2

CDR3: CASSPWTGGRNTEAFF
V: TRBV3-1/TRBV3-2
J: TRBJ1-1

CDR3: CASSSPPRLTDTQYF
V: TRBV28
J: TRBJ2-3

CDR3: CASSQGGGNQPQHF
V: TRBV3-1/TRBV3-2
J: TRBJ1-5

CDR3: CASSLALGRDTF
V: TRBV7-9
J: TRBJ1-2

CDR3: CASSHQRGRVNTEAFF
V: TRBV18
J: TRBJ1-1

CDR3: CATSDLTGNQPQHF
V: TRBV24-1
J: TRBJ1-5

CDR3: CATSRDRESDEAFF
V: TRBV15
J: TRBJ1-1

CDR3: CASSLDDGGANNYGYTF
V: TRBV5-1
J: TRBJ1-2

CDR3: CASSLGPSGHEQYF
V: TRBV27
J: TRBJ2-7

CDR3: CASSEMQGAYEQYF
V: TRBV6-1
J: TRBJ2-7

CDR3: CASSQPAGTPTNYGYTF
V: TRBV4-2
J: TRBJ1-2

CDR3: CASSLAGFTEAFF
V: TRBV12-3/TRBV12-4
J: TRBJ1-1

CDR3: CSVVDRPNYGYTF
V: TRBV29-1
J: TRBJ1-2